This T cell receptor beta chain was captured by sequencing in a study of prognosis after radiotherapy for stage I lung cancer. This clonotype turned up a few times. A much more abundant neighbour one base away suggests this may be a read error. Using two-round multiplex PCR, the authors amplified TCR beta CDR3 from genomic DNA. The first PCR round targeted every TRBV and TRBJ gene with specific primers. TCRdb analysed the multiplex PCR reads with MiXCR anew, one entry per CDR3 protein. The sample lists under 50,000 distinct CDR3 sequences, roughly 25% occurring once. Germline CDR1 reads MNHEY; CDR2 reads SVGEGT. Deletions cut 6 bases from V and 4 bases from J, with 18 bases between. The CDR3 runs 16 residues.

The input for sequencing was PBMCs, taken before or after stereotactic body radiation therapy (not recorded which). The chain joins TRBV6-2 or TRBV6-3 to TRBJ2-2; maybe TRBD2 (6 bases). The receptor was isolated from a donor at least 50 years old with non-small cell lung cancer. As DNA, the CDR3 is TGTGCCAGCAGCTCCGGGACTGGCGACCCCACCGGGGAGCTGTTTTTT. Translated, it gives CASSSGTGDPTGELFF.